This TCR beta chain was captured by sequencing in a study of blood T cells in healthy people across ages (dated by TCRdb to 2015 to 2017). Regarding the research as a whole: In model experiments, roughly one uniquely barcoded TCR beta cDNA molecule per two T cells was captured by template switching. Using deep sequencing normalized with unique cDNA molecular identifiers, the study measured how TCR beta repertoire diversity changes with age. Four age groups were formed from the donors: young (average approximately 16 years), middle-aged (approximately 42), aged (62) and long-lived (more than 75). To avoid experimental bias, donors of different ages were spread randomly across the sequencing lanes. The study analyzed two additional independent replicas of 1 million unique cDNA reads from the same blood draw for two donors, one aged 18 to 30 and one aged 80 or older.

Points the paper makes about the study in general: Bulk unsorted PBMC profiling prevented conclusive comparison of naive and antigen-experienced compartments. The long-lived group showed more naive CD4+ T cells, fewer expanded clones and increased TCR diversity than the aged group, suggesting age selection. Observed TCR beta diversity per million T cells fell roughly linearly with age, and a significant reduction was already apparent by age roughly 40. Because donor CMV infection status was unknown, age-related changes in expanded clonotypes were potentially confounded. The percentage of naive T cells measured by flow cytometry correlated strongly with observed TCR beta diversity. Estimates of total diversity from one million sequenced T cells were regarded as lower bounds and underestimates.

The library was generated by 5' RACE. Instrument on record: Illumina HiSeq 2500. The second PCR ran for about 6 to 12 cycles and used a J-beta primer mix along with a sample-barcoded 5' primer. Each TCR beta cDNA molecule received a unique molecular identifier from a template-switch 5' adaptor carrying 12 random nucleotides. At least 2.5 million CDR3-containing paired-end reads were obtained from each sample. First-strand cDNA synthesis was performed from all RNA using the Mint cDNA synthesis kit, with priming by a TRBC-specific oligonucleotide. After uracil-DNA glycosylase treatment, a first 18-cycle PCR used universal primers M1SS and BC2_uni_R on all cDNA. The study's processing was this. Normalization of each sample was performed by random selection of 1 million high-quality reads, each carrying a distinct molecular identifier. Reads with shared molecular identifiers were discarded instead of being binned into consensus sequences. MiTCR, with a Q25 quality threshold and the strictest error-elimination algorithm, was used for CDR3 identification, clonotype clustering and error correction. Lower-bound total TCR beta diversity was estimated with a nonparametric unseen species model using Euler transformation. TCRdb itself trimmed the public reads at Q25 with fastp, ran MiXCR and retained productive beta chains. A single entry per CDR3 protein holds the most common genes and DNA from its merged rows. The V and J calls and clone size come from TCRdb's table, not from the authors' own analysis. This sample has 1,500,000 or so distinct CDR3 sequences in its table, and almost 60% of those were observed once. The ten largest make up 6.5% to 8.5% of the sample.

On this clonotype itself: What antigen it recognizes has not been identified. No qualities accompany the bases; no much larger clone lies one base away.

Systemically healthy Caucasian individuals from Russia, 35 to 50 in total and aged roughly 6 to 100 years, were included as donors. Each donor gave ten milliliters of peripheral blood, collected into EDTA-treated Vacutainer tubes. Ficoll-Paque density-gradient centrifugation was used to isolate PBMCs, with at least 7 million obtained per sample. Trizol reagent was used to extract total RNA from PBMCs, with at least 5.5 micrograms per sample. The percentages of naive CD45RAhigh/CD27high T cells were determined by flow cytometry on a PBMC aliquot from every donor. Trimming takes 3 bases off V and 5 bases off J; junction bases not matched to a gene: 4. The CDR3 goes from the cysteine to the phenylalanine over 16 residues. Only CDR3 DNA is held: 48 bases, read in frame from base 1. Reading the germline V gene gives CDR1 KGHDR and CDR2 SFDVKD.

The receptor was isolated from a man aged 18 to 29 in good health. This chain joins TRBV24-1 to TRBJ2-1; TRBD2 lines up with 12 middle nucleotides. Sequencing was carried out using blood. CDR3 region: CATSDPSSGRDNEQFF. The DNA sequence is TGTGCCACCAGTGATCCCTCTAGCGGGAGGGACAATGAGCAGTTCTTC.